Each of the 8 T cell receptor beta chains below was sequenced from the same sample in a study of technical replicates of blood from several donors. Produced via immunoSEQ multiplex PCR; TCRdb's table is partial and in-frame only. The sample lists under 85,000 clones, roughly 92% occurring once. Sequencing was done on a sample of T cells isolated from PBMCs. The receptors were sampled from a human donor in good health.

The count of this clone is one. J is TRBJ2-2 and V is TRBV10-1, with a weak D call TRBD1 (6 bases). Looked up from germline, CDR1 is WNHNN and CDR2 is SYGVQD (reference sequence). The V end lost 7 bases, the J end lost 0 bases, and 18 bases lay between the germline ends. CDR3 length equals 17 residues. As DNA, the CDR3 is TGCGCCAGCACCCCTTGGACAGACGACGCGAACACCGGGGAGCTGTTTTTT. Translating gives CASTPWTDDANTGELFF.

V and J are TRBV4-1 and TRBJ1-2; 9 nucleotides align to TRBD1. The CDR3 length is 16 residues. The trim removed 1 base at V and 11 bases at J, leaving 14 bases unmatched. CDR1 MGHRA and CDR2 YSYEKL come from the germline V gene. For the CDR3, the DNA is TGCGCCAGCAGCCAAGTCCCGGGACAGGGTAATAAGGTTTACACCTTC. Translated: CASSQVPGQGNKVYTF.

This clone occurred once. The chain combines TRBV27 with TRBJ2-7; the match to TRBD1 covers 8 bases. V shed 8 bases, J shed 1 base, and the junction held 4 bases outside the gene matches. CDR3 length: 13 amino acids. Germline V lookup: CDR1 MNHEY, CDR2 SMNVEV (reference sequence). DNA for the CDR3: TGTGCCAGCCATACAGGGGGTTCCTACGAGCAGTACTTC. Its translation: CASHTGGSYEQYF.

V gene TRBV11-2 combines with J gene TRBJ2-1, with 10 bases identical to TRBD2. Unmatched junction bases numbered 5, after V lost 5 bases and J lost 4 bases. CDR1 SGHAT and CDR2 FQNNGV come from the germline V gene. CDR3 size: 15 residues. The DNA of the CDR3 is TGTGCCAGCAGCCTCGGACTAGCGGAATACAATGAGCAGTTCTTC. As protein: CASSLGLAEYNEQFF. The full variable domain, in which reference TRBV11-2 and TRBJ2-1 provide the parts outside the CDR3, is EAGVAQSPRYKIIEKRQSVAFWCNPISGHATLYWYQQILGQGPKLLIQFQNNGVVDDSQLPKDRFSAERLKGVDSTLKIQPAKLEDSAVYLCASSLGLAEYNEQFFGPGTRLTVL.

V gene TRBV5-1 combines with J gene TRBJ2-1; tentatively, D is TRBD2 (7 bases). The CDR3 has 14 residues. Germline V gene sequence: CDR1 SGHRS, CDR2 YFSETQ. With 3 bases removed from V and 7 bases from J, the gap between germline ends came to 14 bases. CDR3 in DNA: TGCGCCAGCAGCTCGGAGGGAGGGGGGAATGAGCAGTTCTTC. Encoded protein: CASSSEGGGNEQFF.

The chain uses TRBV5-4 and TRBJ2-7; 7 bases agree with TRBD1. The J segment lost 7 bases and the V segment lost 4 bases, leaving 5 bases of the junction unmatched. Per germline, CDR1 SGHNT and CDR2 YYREEE (reference sequence). The CDR3 totals 12 residues. CDR3: CASSQGVGEQYF. CDR3 coding DNA: TGTGCCAGCAGCCAGGGGGTTGGGGAGCAGTACTTC.

This rearrangement joins TRBV9 to TRBJ2-7; 7 nucleotides match TRBD2. Germline values: CDR1 SGDLS, CDR2 YYNGEE. This CDR3 has 17 amino acids. Losses at the gene ends were 0 bases for V and 6 bases for J; bases not matched to a gene: 15. The CDR3 sequence is CASSVESGAGYSLEQYF. In nucleotides, the CDR3 is TGTGCCAGCAGCGTAGAAAGCGGGGCAGGCTACTCGCTCGAGCAGTACTTC. Looking up the rest from reference TRBV9 and TRBJ2-7 gives the full variable domain: DSGVTQTPKHLITATGQRVTLRCSPRSGDLSVYWYQQSLDQGLQFLIQYYNGEERAKGNILERFSAQQFPDLHSELNLSSLELGDSALYFCASSVESGAGYSLEQYFGPGTRLTVT.

CDR3 in amino acids: CASSIGSVLRGNTQYF. The CDR3 DNA is TGTGCCAGTAGTATCGGGTCGGTACTTAGGGGGAATACGCAGTATTTT. The gene calls are TRBV19 and TRBJ2-3; perhaps TRBD1 as D (6 bases). CDR3 length: 16 residues. The V end was cut by 3 bases, the J end by 7 bases, with 20 bases between. In germline, CDR1 is LNHDA, CDR2 SQIVND (reference sequence).